These 11 T cell receptor beta chains were all obtained from the same sample, sequenced in a study of blood T cell repertoires in COVID-19. Produced via immunoSEQ multiplex PCR; TCRdb's table is partial and in-frame only. The sample carries 150,000 to 190,000 clones, around 87% recorded once. The source material was peripheral blood. The receptors stem from a woman in her thirties or forties with acute or convalescent COVID-19.

The chain carries TRBV7-2 and TRBJ1-6, with D perhaps matching TRBD1 (6 bases). The V and J ends lost 1 base and 6 bases respectively, with 13 bases between them. The CDR3 is made up of 16 amino acids. CDR1 is SGHTA, CDR2 FQGNSA, per germline. CDR3 protein: CASSLEGGLSNSPLHF. Here the CDR3 DNA reads TGTGCCAGCAGCTTAGAAGGGGGTCTGTCTAATTCACCCCTCCACTTT.

The chain uses TRBV6-5 and TRBJ1-2; D is unclear. Germline CDR1 reads MNHEY; CDR2 reads SVGAGI. The CDR3 consists of 14 residues. The V end was cut by 6 bases, the J end by 3 bases, with 14 bases between. CDR3 nucleotide sequence: TGTGCCAGCAGCAAGGACTTAGTAGACTATGGCTACACCTTC. Its protein is CASSKDLVDYGYTF.

The CDR3 region has the DNA TGTGCCAGCACACCCGGGAATGTGGGAACCACAGATACGCAGTATTTT. This translates into CASTPGNVGTTDTQYF. J is TRBJ2-3 and V is TRBV2, with D perhaps TRBD2 (5 bases). Deletions cut 7 bases from V and 2 bases from J, with 19 bases between. This CDR3 is built from 16 residues. Germline V gives CDR1 SNHLY, CDR2 FYNNEI.

This clone was counted once. The chain recombines TRBV2 with TRBJ1-6; tentative D call: TRBD1 (5 bases). Between the trimmed V and J ends, which lost 6 bases and 5 bases, there was a span of 17 bases. This CDR3 region has 16 residues. Germline CDR1 reads SNHLY; CDR2 reads FYNNEI. For the CDR3, the DNA is TGTGCCAGCAGACTACAGGCTCCAGACAATAATTCACCCCTCCACTTT. Translating gives CASRLQAPDNNSPLHF.

The V and J genes are TRBV18 and TRBJ2-3; no clear D. The CDR3 spans 11 residues. Germline V gene lookup returns CDR1 KGHSH and CDR2 LQKENI. Trimming removed 5 bases at V and 5 bases at J, with 5 bases between. CDR3 in DNA: TGTGCCAGCTCAAGAGTAGATACGCAGTATTTT. The encoded protein is CASSRVDTQYF.

The chain combines TRBV4-1 with TRBJ2-7; 7 bases align to TRBD1. V shed 3 bases and J 6 bases; nucleotides not matched to a gene: 2. Germline V gene sequence: CDR1 MGHRA, CDR2 YSYEKL. This CDR3 has 12 residues. The CDR3 nucleotides are TGCGCCAGCAGCCATTCAGGGGGCGAGCAGTACTTC. Amino acids: CASSHSGGEQYF.

The rearrangement uses TRBV6-5 and TRBJ2-3, with D maybe TRBD2 (6 bases). The CDR3 has 14 amino acids. Trimming took 8 bases from V and 1 from J, leaving 13 bases between them. Germline V gene lookup returns CDR1 MNHEY and CDR2 SVGAGI. CDR3 amino acids: CASALGTRTDTQYF. As DNA, the CDR3 is TGTGCCAGCGCTCTGGGGACTCGCACAGATACGCAGTATTTT.

This chain connects TRBV18 to TRBJ1-5; 7 nucleotides align to TRBD1. Germline CDR1 reads KGHSH; CDR2 reads LQKENI. With V trimmed by 5 bases and J by 5 bases, 9 bases remained unmatched. The CDR3 has 15 amino acids. CDR3 in amino acids: CASSKGTAEYQPQHF. CDR3 sequence (DNA): TGTGCCAGCTCAAAGGGGACAGCGGAGTATCAGCCCCAGCATTTT.

This clone was counted between two and nine times. This chain uses TRBV7-3 with TRBJ1-1; D is unclear. Germline-derived CDR1 and CDR2 are SGHTA and FQGTGA. Trimming removed 5 bases from V and 5 bases from J, with 9 bases in between. The CDR3 loop spans 12 amino acids. CDR3 sequence reads: CASSGYGTEAFF. CDR3 coding DNA: TGTGCCAGCAGCGGGTACGGGACTGAAGCTTTCTTT.

For this clone: The sample carries other DNA sequences with the same CDR3. The chain links TRBV5-1 to TRBJ1-5; possibly TRBD1 for D (5 bases). The germline V and J ends were trimmed by 0 bases and 2 bases, with 9 bases remaining between them. Germline values: CDR1 SGHRS, CDR2 YFSETQ. CDR3 length: 15 amino acids. The CDR3 loop is CASSLGQGGNQPQHF. DNA for the CDR3: TGCGCCAGCAGCTTGGGTCAGGGCGGCAATCAGCCCCAGCATTTT.

The V call is TRBV7-2, the J call TRBJ2-2; 7 nucleotides align to TRBD2. Trimming removed 1 base from V and 6 bases from J; junction bases left unmatched: 2. The CDR3 sequence is 14 residues long. The V gene's germline CDR1 is SGHTA and CDR2 FQGNSA. CDR3 in amino acids: CASSLVGGSGELFF. The CDR3 DNA is TGTGCCAGCAGCTTAGTCGGGGGGTCCGGGGAGCTGTTTTTT.